What follows are 26 T cell receptor beta chains derived from one specimen sequenced in a study of CD4+ T cells in melanoma. TCRdb keeps only in-frame clones here, not all; method: immunoSEQ multiplex PCR. The data show some 110,000 clones, about 90% seen once. Sequencing input: peripheral blood. These receptors were collected from a human donor with melanoma.

The J gene is TRBJ1-2, the V gene TRBV28; 9 bases map to TRBD1. The length of the CDR3 is 15 residues. V dropped 3 bases and J dropped 4; count of bases not matched to a gene: 6. Germline assignment: CDR1 MDHEN and CDR2 SYDVKM. CDR3: CASSFDRGEIYGYTF. In DNA, the CDR3 is TGTGCCAGCAGTTTCGACAGGGGGGAGATCTATGGCTACACCTTC.

This sequence joins TRBV27 and TRBJ1-4; possibly TRBD1 for D (6 bases). The CDR3 has 15 amino acids. With 3 bases removed from V and 8 bases from J, the gap between germline ends came to 16 bases. Germline V CDR1 and CDR2: MNHEY, SMNVEV (reference sequence). CDR3 sequence: CASSFLQGREEKLFF. The CDR3 coding sequence is TGTGCCAGCAGTTTCCTACAGGGAAGGGAGGAAAAACTGTTTTTT.

V and J are TRBV30 and TRBJ1-5; D not resolved. V lost 2 bases and J lost 7, with 12 bases in between. CDR1 is GTSNPN, CDR2 SVGIG, per germline (reference sequence). The CDR3 runs to 13 residues. CDR3 sequence (DNA): TGTGCCTGGAGTTCAGGTTTGTTACAGCCCCAGCATTTT. It specifies CAWSSGLLQPQHF.

J is TRBJ1-5 and V is TRBV6-6; 7 nucleotides line up with TRBD1. The CDR3 loop spans 16 amino acids. With 8 bases clipped from V and 0 bases from J, the junction kept 10 bases outside the gene matches. The germline gives CDR1 MNHNY, CDR2 SVGAGI (reference sequence). CDR3 in DNA: TGTGCCAGCCGGGGACTACAGGGGCTTAGCAATCAGCCCCAGCATTTT. Its translation is CASRGLQGLSNQPQHF.

V and J are TRBV28 and TRBJ2-1; 7 nucleotides match TRBD2. CDR3 length equals 15 residues. CDR1 MDHEN and CDR2 SYDVKM come from the germline V gene. J was trimmed by 7 bases and V by 6 bases; bases with no gene match: 12. The CDR3 nucleotides are TGTGCCAGCAGGCCATATCCGGGACTAATAAATGAGCAGTTCTTC. This translates into CASRPYPGLINEQFF.

The chain links TRBV6-4 to TRBJ2-2; D call uncertain. This CDR3 comprises 14 residues. Trimming pared 4 bases from V and 1 base from J, leaving 7 bases between. Germline V CDR1 and CDR2: MRHNA, SNTAGT. The CDR3 here is CASSVIQNTGELFF. In DNA, the CDR3 is TGTGCCAGCAGTGTCATTCAGAACACCGGGGAGCTGTTTTTT.

This chain links TRBV5-6 with TRBJ1-5; D gene uncertain. Germline V CDR1 and CDR2: SGHDT, YYEEEE. The CDR3 runs 14 residues. Trimming shortened V by 0 bases and J by 3 bases, and 7 bases separated the two germline ends. Here the CDR3 reads CASSLAGINQPQHF. As DNA, the CDR3 is TGTGCCAGCAGCTTGGCGGGGATCAATCAGCCCCAGCATTTT.

The chain uses TRBV28 and TRBJ1-1; a possible D gene is TRBD1 (5 bases). Germline CDR1 reads MDHEN; CDR2 reads SYDVKM. The length of the CDR3 is 15 residues. V was clipped by 2 bases and J by 4 bases, with 14 bases between them. CDR3 amino acids: CASSLRQGVGTEAFF. The CDR3 DNA reads TGTGCCAGCAGTTTAAGGCAGGGCGTAGGCACTGAAGCTTTCTTT.

This clone was seen a single time. The chain employs TRBV13 and TRBJ2-7; no firm D call. This CDR3 contains 12 residues. V dropped 5 bases and J dropped 0 bases, with 5 bases sitting between them. The V gene's germline CDR1 is PRHDT and CDR2 FYEKMQ (reference sequence). The CDR3 loop is CASSPSSYEQYF. CDR3 bases: TGTGCCAGCAGCCCAAGCTCCTACGAGCAGTACTTC.

This chain joins TRBV5-8 and TRBJ2-7; weak D call: TRBD2 (5 bases). Germline V gene sequence: CDR1 SGHTS, CDR2 YDEGEE. V lost 6 bases to trimming and J lost 9 bases, with 19 bases between them. The CDR3 length is 13 residues. The CDR3 DNA sequence: TGTGCCAGCATGAGGCGGACTCCTAGGGTGCAGTACTTC. Its translation is CASMRRTPRVQYF.

The V call is TRBV30, the J call TRBJ1-6; D is unresolved. V was shortened by 4 bases and J by 12 bases, with 16 bases between the two germline ends. The CDR3 is 13 residues long. CDR1 and CDR2 from the germline V gene are GTSNPN and SVGIG (reference sequence). The DNA of the CDR3 is TGTGCCTGGAAGTCGGAATTTATAGGACCCCTCCACTTT. This sequence encodes CAWKSEFIGPLHF.

V usage is TRBV18 and J usage is TRBJ1-5, with D uncertain. Germline values: CDR1 KGHSH, CDR2 LQKENI. The V and J ends lost 6 bases and 2 bases respectively, with 17 bases between them. The CDR3 runs 16 residues. CDR3 DNA sequence: TGTGCCAGCTCCCCGGGATTAGACTGGGGCAATCAGCCCCAGCATTTT. It codes for CASSPGLDWGNQPQHF.

This chain joins TRBV7-9 and TRBJ2-1, with 12 nucleotides matching TRBD2. The germline V gene has CDR1 SEHNR and CDR2 FQNEAQ (reference sequence). J lost 7 bases, V lost 3 bases, and 13 bases had no gene match. This CDR3 contains 18 residues. Here the CDR3 DNA reads TGTGCCAGCAGCTTGACAGAGACTAGCGGGAGTTGGGGAAATGAGCAGTTCTTC. This translates into CASSLTETSGSWGNEQFF.

The chain carries TRBV29-1 and TRBJ2-2, with no clear D. V shed 4 bases and J shed 1 base, with 4 bases lying between them. This CDR3 has 12 amino acids. CDR1 is SQVTM and CDR2 is ANQGSEA in the germline V gene. In DNA form, the CDR3 reads TGCAGCGTTGGAGGGAACACCGGGGAGCTGTTTTTT. Its protein product is CSVGGNTGELFF.

The rearrangement links TRBV5-6 to TRBJ2-7, with 12 bases identical to TRBD1. The CDR3 length is 16 residues. The germline gives CDR1 SGHDT, CDR2 YYEEEE. The ends lost 0 bases at V and 7 bases at J; junction bases unmatched: 8. The DNA of the CDR3 is TGTGCCAGCAGCTTGGGGCTGGGACAGGGGGCGCGGGAGCAGTACTTC. Its translation is CASSLGLGQGAREQYF.

The gene calls are TRBV4-3 and TRBJ1-4; no clear D. V lost 0 bases and J 10 bases, leaving 9 bases between the germline ends. CDR1 and CDR2 (germline): LGHNA, YSLEER. This CDR3 comprises 13 residues. CDR3 amino acids: CASSQDLGGKLFF. Written as DNA, the CDR3 is TGCGCCAGCAGCCAAGATTTGGGAGGAAAACTGTTTTTT.

The J gene is TRBJ2-2, the V gene TRBV7-2; 11 nucleotides line up with TRBD2. The J segment lost 6 bases and the V segment lost 1 base, leaving 4 bases of the junction unmatched. CDR3 size: 16 residues. CDR1 and CDR2 from the germline V gene are SGHTA and FQGNSA. In DNA form, the CDR3 reads TGTGCCAGCAGCTTAGTTAGCGGGGGGGGGTCCGGGGAGCTGTTTTTT. Residues: CASSLVSGGGSGELFF.

The chain uses TRBV7-2 and TRBJ2-5, with 7 bases aligning to TRBD1. The CDR3 loop spans 15 amino acids. The junction had 14 bases not matched to a gene; V was cut back by 6 bases and J by 7 bases. From germline, CDR1 is SGHTA and CDR2 FQGNSA. The CDR3 DNA reads as TGTGCCAGCAGATACCGGGGAGACAGGGAAGGGACCCAGTACTTC. This sequence encodes CASRYRGDREGTQYF. Drawing the rest from reference TRBV7-2 and TRBJ2-5, the complete variable domain is GAGVSQSPSNKVTEKGKDVELRCDPISGHTALYWYRQSLGQGLEFLIYFQGNSAPDKSGLPSDRFSAERTGGSVSTLTIQRTQQEDSAVYLCASRYRGDREGTQYFGPGTRLLVL.

The V call is TRBV19, the J call TRBJ1-5, with 9 bases fitting TRBD1. CDR1 and CDR2 (germline): LNHDA, SQIVND (reference sequence). The junction had 6 bases not matched to a gene; V was cut back by 3 bases and J by 3 bases. CDR3 length: 16 amino acids. The CDR3 sequence: CASSITGGAYNQPQHF. CDR3 bases: TGTGCCAGTAGTATCACAGGGGGCGCCTACAATCAGCCCCAGCATTTT.

The chain carries TRBV9 and TRBJ2-7; 8 bases line up with TRBD1. The CDR3 contains 14 residues. J lost 2 bases, V lost 4 bases, and 5 bases had no gene match. Germline lookup yields CDR1 SGDLS and CDR2 YYNGEE. CDR3 amino acids: CASSPGQGPYEQYF. CDR3 nucleotide sequence: TGTGCCAGCAGCCCCGGACAGGGTCCCTACGAGCAGTACTTC.

The chain has TRBV28 and TRBJ1-2; D possibly corresponds to TRBD1 (5 bases). The CDR3 is 13 residues long. Germline CDR1 and CDR2: MDHEN and SYDVKM. Trimming stripped 5 bases from V and 4 bases from J, with 11 bases between. Written as DNA, the CDR3 is TGTGCCAGCAGTAACCGGGACTTCTATGGCTACACCTTC. This gives the protein CASSNRDFYGYTF.

The chain joins TRBV4-2 to TRBJ1-3, with D unresolved. The V end was cut by 1 base, the J end by 2 bases, with 6 bases between. This CDR3 is 14 amino acids long. CDR1 and CDR2 (germline): LGHNA, YNFKEQ. The CDR3 region has the DNA TGTGCCAGCAGCCAAGGAGGGACTGGAAACACCATATATTTT. As protein: CASSQGGTGNTIYF.

The CDR3 protein is CASTRRALEAFF. Written as DNA, the CDR3 is TGTGCCAGCACTCGCCGGGCCCTTGAAGCTTTCTTT. This chain connects TRBV28 to TRBJ1-1; no definite D call. Germline V gives CDR1 MDHEN, CDR2 SYDVKM. The V gene lost 7 bases and the J gene lost 7 bases, with 13 bases spanning the gap. There are 12 residues in the CDR3.

CDR3 nucleotide sequence: TGTGCCAGCAGTGAATATCAAGTCCCGGAGACCCAGTACTTC. Translation: CASSEYQVPETQYF. V and J are TRBV25-1 and TRBJ2-5; unclear D gene. Germline CDR1 reads MGHDK; CDR2 reads SYGVNS. The germline V and J ends were trimmed by 0 bases and 5 bases, with 10 bases remaining between them. The CDR3 consists of 14 residues.

This clone showed up just a few times. The chain has TRBV18 and TRBJ1-2; 9 bases map to TRBD1. The ends lost 3 bases at V and 7 bases at J; junction bases unmatched: 6. The CDR3 extends over 14 amino acids. From germline, CDR1 is KGHSH and CDR2 LQKENI. CDR3 nucleotides: TGTGCCAGCTCACCTTCCGGGACAGGGAGTGGCTACACCTTC. Protein product: CASSPSGTGSGYTF.

The chain recombines TRBV27 with TRBJ1-1, with D possibly TRBD1 on 6 matching bases. V was trimmed by 8 bases and J by 7 bases, leaving 14 bases between them. In germline, CDR1 is MNHEY, CDR2 SMNVEV (reference sequence). The CDR3 extends over 12 amino acids. The DNA for the CDR3 is TGTGCCAGCCGCCTCCGGGACAATGAAGCTTTCTTT. Translated: CASRLRDNEAFF.